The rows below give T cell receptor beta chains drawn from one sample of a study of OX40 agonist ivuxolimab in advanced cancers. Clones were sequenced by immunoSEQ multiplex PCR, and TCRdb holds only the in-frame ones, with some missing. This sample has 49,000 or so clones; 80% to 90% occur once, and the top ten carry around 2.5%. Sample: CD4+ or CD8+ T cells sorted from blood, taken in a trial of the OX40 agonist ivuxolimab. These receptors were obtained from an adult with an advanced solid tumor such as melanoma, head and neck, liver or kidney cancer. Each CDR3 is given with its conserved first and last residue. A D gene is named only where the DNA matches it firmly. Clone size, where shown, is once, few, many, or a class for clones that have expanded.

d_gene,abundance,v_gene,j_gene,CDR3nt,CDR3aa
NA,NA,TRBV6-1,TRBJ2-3,TGTGCCAGCAACGAGGGACACTACACAGATACGCAGTATTTT,CASNEGHYTDTQYF
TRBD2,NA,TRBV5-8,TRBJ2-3,TGTGCCAGCAGCTTGGTAGGCGGGGGGGCCGGAGATACGCAGTATTTT,CASSLVGGGAGDTQYF
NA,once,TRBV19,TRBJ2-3,TGTGCCAGTAGTATAATAGGTGCAGATACGCAGTATTTT,CASSIIGADTQYF
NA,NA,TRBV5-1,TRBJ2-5,TGCGCCAGCAGCTTCTTCCGGGACCACCAAGAGACCCAGTACTTC,CASSFFRDHQETQYF
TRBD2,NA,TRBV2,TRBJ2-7,TGTGCCAGCAGCCCTAGCGGGACGCCTTCCTACGAGCAGTACTTC,CASSPSGTPSYEQYF
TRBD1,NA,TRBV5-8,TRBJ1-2,TGTGCCAGCAGCCGGGACAGGAATAAGGGCTACACCTTC,CASSRDRNKGYTF
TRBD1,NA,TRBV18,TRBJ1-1,TGTGCCAGCTCACCGGACAGGGGCGAGGAAGCTTTCTTT,CASSPDRGEEAFF
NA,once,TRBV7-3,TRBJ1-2,TGTGCCAGCAGCTTAACCCCGGGGGACGGCCGGAACTATGGCTACACCTTC,CASSLTPGDGRNYGYTF
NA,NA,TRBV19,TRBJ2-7,TGTGCCAGTAGTATTCGGCACGAGCAGTACTTC,CASSIRHEQYF
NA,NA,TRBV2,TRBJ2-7,TGTGCCAGCAGCGCCGGGGGGACAGGACAATGGGTTGGCGGCTACGAGCAGTACTTC,CASSAGGTGQWVGGYEQYF
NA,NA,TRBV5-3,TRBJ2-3,TGTGCCAGAAGCCCCTCCGGACCACTTAGCACAGATACGCAGTATTTT,CARSPSGPLSTDTQYF
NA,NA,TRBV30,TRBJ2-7,TGTGCCTGGAGTGTTGGTTCAGCTATCTACGAGCAGTACTTC,CAWSVGSAIYEQYF
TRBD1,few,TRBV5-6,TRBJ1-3,TGTGCCAGCCTGTTCCAGGGGGCGGGAAACACCATATATTTT,CASLFQGAGNTIYF
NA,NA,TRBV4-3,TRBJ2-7,TGCGCCAGCAGCCAAGGCCCGGCGAGTCCCGAGCAGTACTTC,CASSQGPASPEQYF
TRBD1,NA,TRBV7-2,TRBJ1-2,TGTGCCAGCAGCCGTGGGACAGCGAACTATGGCTACACCTTC,CASSRGTANYGYTF
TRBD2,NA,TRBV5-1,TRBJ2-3,TGCGCCAGCAGCTTGTTATTGAGCGGGAGTACTAGCACAGATACGCAGTATTTT,CASSLLLSGSTSTDTQYF
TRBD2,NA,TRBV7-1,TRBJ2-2,TGTGCCAGCAGCCGATTCACTAGCGTGAACACCGGGGAGCTGTTTTTT,CASSRFTSVNTGELFF
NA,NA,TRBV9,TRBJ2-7,TGTGCCAGCAGTGCCTCCCCGACTGCTGGGACCCACGAGCAGTACTTC,CASSASPTAGTHEQYF
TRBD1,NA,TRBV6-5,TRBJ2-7,TGTGCCAGCAGCTTTGTAGGGGGCGACGAGCAGTACTTC,CASSFVGGDEQYF
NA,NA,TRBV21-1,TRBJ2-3,TGTGCCAGCAGCCCCCGCGGGGAATCTGCAGATACGCAGTATTTT,CASSPRGESADTQYF
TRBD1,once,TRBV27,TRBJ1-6,TGTGCCAGCAGGAGGGGGCTGTTCAATTCACCCCTCCACTTT,CASRRGLFNSPLHF
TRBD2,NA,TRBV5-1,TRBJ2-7,TGCGCCAGCACCCCCACTAGCGGGAGGGCCCTCTCCTACGAGCAGTACTTC,CASTPTSGRALSYEQYF
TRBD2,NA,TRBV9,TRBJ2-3,TGTGCCAGCAGCGTAGGGACTAGCGGGAGAAGCACAGATACGCAGTATTTT,CASSVGTSGRSTDTQYF
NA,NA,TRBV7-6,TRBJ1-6,TGTGCCAGCAGCCCCCGGGACGAAGAGGGGAGCTCCTATAATTCACCCCTCCACTTT,CASSPRDEEGSSYNSPLHF
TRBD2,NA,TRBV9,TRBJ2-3,TGTGCCAGCAGCCTCAACGGGACTAGCGGTTCCCTGGGGCGAGATACGCAGTATTTT,CASSLNGTSGSLGRDTQYF
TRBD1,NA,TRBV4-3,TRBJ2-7,TGCGCCAGCAGCCAAGCGGGACAGGGATCGTACGAGCAGTACTTC,CASSQAGQGSYEQYF
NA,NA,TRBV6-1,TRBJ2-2,TGTGCCAGCAGTGAAGGGGGATGGGGGGCTAACACCGGGGAGCTGTTTTTT,CASSEGGWGANTGELFF
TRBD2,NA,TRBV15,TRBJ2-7,TGTGCCACCAGCCCTCACCCAGTGACTAGCGCAGGACTTACCTACGAGCAGTACTTC,CATSPHPVTSAGLTYEQYF
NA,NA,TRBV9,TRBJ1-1,TGTGCCAGCAGCGTAGACCGGAACACTGAAGCTTTCTTT,CASSVDRNTEAFF
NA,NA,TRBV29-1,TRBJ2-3,TGCAGCGGCGGCGCGGCTAGCACAGATACGCAGTATTTT,CSGGAASTDTQYF
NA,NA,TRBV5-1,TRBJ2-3,TGCGCCAGCAGCCCTAGTACCGGCACAGATACGCAGTATTTT,CASSPSTGTDTQYF
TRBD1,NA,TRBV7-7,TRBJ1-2,TGTGCCAGCAGCTTCGAGCAGGGGGCAAGTGGCTACACCTTC,CASSFEQGASGYTF
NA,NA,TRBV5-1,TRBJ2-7,TGCGCCAGCAGCTTGACGGGGCTGAGCTCCTACGAGCAGTACTTC,CASSLTGLSSYEQYF
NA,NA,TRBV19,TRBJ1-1,TGTGCCAGTAGTATCGGGGTGAGCGACACTGAAGCTTTCTTT,CASSIGVSDTEAFF
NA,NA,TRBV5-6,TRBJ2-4,TGTGCCAGCAGCGGAGGACCCAAAAACATTCAGTACTTC,CASSGGPKNIQYF
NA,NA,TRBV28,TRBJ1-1,TGTGCCAGCAGCTTGGGGAGCGAGGGTGAAGCTTTCTTT,CASSLGSEGEAFF
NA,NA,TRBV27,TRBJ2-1,TGTGCCAGCAGTCGCCCGGAACTCAGCTCCTACAATGAGCAGTTCTTC,CASSRPELSSYNEQFF
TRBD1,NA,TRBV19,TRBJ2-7,TGTGCCAGTAGTAAGGGGGACAGGGGGCGTGATCAGCAGTACTTC,CASSKGDRGRDQQYF
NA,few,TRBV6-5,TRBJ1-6,TGTGCCAGCAGGCCCGGAGCCCGGGGCATTTCACCCCTCCACTTT,CASRPGARGISPLHF
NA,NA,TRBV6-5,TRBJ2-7,TGTGCCAGCAGTTACTCGGGGGGCGAAAACGAGCAGTACTTC,CASSYSGGENEQYF
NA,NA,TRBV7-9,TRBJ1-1,TGTGCCAGCAACCGAGAGACCGGCCGGGGGGCCACTGAAGCTTTCTTT,CASNRETGRGATEAFF
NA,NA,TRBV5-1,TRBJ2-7,TGCGCCAGCAGCTTGGGGGGCTCTAGCTCCTACGAGCAGTACTTC,CASSLGGSSSYEQYF
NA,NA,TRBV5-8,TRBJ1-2,TGTGCCAGCAGCTTGGGGCTTGGGTATGGCTACACCTTC,CASSLGLGYGYTF
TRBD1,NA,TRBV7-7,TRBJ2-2,TGTGCCAGCAGCTCCCGACAGGGGGCCGGTGGGGAGCTGTTTTTT,CASSSRQGAGGELFF
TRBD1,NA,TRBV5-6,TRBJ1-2,TGTGCCAGCAGCCAGGACAGGGGAGCCGTTGGCTACACCTTC,CASSQDRGAVGYTF
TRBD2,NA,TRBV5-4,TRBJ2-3,TGTGCCAGTCAAATAGCGGGGGGCGACACAGATACGCAGTATTTT,CASQIAGGDTDTQYF
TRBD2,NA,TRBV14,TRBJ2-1,TGTGCCAGCAGCCACCTCGCCGGACTAGCGGATGACAATGAGCAGTTCTTC,CASSHLAGLADDNEQFF
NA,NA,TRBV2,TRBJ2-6,TGTGCCAGCAGCGACTATGGACAGCCTCCAATTGGGGCCAACGTCCTGACTTTC,CASSDYGQPPIGANVLTF
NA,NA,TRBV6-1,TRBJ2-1,TGTGCCAGCAGTGAAGGAAGGGGGGGTTCCTACAATGAGCAGTTCTTC,CASSEGRGGSYNEQFF
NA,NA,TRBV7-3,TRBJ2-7,TGTGCCAGCAGCCCTAGCTCCTACGAGCAGTACTTC,CASSPSSYEQYF
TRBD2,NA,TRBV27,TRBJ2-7,TGTGCCAGCAGTTTATCGGGGACTAGCGGGAGGGTAGGAGAGCAGTACTTC,CASSLSGTSGRVGEQYF
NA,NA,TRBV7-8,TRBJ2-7,TGTGCCAGCAGAGTCAGGGTCTACGAGCAGTACTTC,CASRVRVYEQYF
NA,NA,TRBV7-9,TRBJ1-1,TGTGCCAGCAGGTCCGCCCCCGTCACTGAAGCTTTCTTT,CASRSAPVTEAFF
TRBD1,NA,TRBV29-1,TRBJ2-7,TGCAGCGTTGAAGAGGACAGGGAACCCCACGAGCAGTACTTC,CSVEEDREPHEQYF
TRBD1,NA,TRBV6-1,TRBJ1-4,TGTGCCACCGACAGGGGGCATTTGACTAATGAAAAACTGTTTTTT,CATDRGHLTNEKLFF
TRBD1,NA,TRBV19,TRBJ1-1,TGTGCCAGTAAGGCAGGGGGTCTCAGTGAAGCTTTCTTT,CASKAGGLSEAFF
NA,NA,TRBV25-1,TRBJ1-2,TGTGCCAGCAGTGAGACAGGCCCTTCAGCTAACTATGGCTACACCTTC,CASSETGPSANYGYTF
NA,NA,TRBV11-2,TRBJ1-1,TGTGCCAGCAGCTTACACACTGAAGCTTTCTTT,CASSLHTEAFF
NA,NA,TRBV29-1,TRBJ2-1,TGCAGCGTTGAAGGTGGAGGGGGCAGTGAGCAGTTCTTC,CSVEGGGGSEQFF
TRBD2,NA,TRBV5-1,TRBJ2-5,TGCGCCAGCAGCGGTGATAGCGGGGGGCCCAGGGAGACCCAGTACTTC,CASSGDSGGPRETQYF